Presented here are 19 T cell receptor beta chains from one specimen sequenced in a study of shared clonotypes between healthy human individuals. Assay used: immunoSEQ multiplex PCR; TCRdb lists only in-frame clones, some missing. Here the sample spans about 2 million clones, about 95% being singletons. Naive CD8 cells lacked CD45RO and underwent positive selection for CCR7, leaving out terminally differentiated effector memory CD45RA+ cells. What was sequenced was naive CD8+ T cells sorted from blood. The receptors originated from a man between 18 and 35 years old in good health.

CDR3 region: CASKGTAFNYGYTF. The CDR3 coding sequence is TGTGCCAGCAAGGGGACAGCGTTTAACTATGGCTACACCTTC. The V and J genes are TRBV6-5 and TRBJ1-2; TRBD1 agrees at 7 bases. The germline gives CDR1 MNHEY, CDR2 SVGAGI. The CDR3 length is 14 residues. With 7 bases clipped from V and 1 base from J, the junction kept 6 bases outside the gene matches.

The chain is built from TRBV13 and TRBJ1-2; D may be TRBD1 (5 bases). Germline lookup yields CDR1 PRHDT and CDR2 FYEKMQ (reference sequence). V lost 0 bases and J lost 8, with 10 bases in between. This CDR3 has 13 amino acids. The CDR3 sequence is CASSLGRDGGYTF. The CDR3 DNA follows: TGTGCCAGCAGCTTAGGCAGGGACGGGGGCTACACCTTC.

This chain joins TRBV7-6 and TRBJ2-2; D gene uncertain. The V gene's germline CDR1 is SGHVS and CDR2 FNYEAQ. The V gene lost 0 bases and the J gene lost 7 bases, with 6 bases spanning the gap. The length of the CDR3 is 13 residues. The CDR3 DNA follows: TGTGCCAGCAGCTTAGCTTTCATCGGGGAGCTGTTTTTT. Its protein product is CASSLAFIGELFF.

J is TRBJ2-3 and V is TRBV13; 11 nucleotides match TRBD2. Germline lookup yields CDR1 PRHDT and CDR2 FYEKMQ (reference sequence). J was trimmed by 0 bases and V by 0 bases; bases with no gene match: 2. The CDR3 contains 17 residues. DNA of the CDR3: TGTGCCAGCAGCTTAGGGCTAGCGGGGGGAAGCACAGATACGCAGTATTTT. Residues: CASSLGLAGGSTDTQYF.

The rearrangement joins TRBV6-5 to TRBJ1-2, with D possibly TRBD1 on 6 matching bases. The V end was cut by 0 bases, the J end by 4 bases, with 12 bases between. CDR1 and CDR2 (germline): MNHEY, SVGAGI. This CDR3 is built from 15 residues. The CDR3 is CASSYSIAGAYGYTF. CDR3 in DNA: TGTGCCAGCAGTTACTCGATTGCAGGGGCCTATGGCTACACCTTC.

With regard to this clone: Other DNA sequences in this specimen translate into the identical CDR3. The V call is TRBV9, the J call TRBJ2-6, with D uncertain. Germline lookup yields CDR1 SGDLS and CDR2 YYNGEE. V was shortened by 0 bases and J by 1 base, with 5 bases between the two germline ends. This CDR3 has 15 residues. CDR3 DNA: TGTGCCAGCAGCGTAGTCGGGTCTGGGGCCAACGTCCTGACTTTC. Its translation is CASSVVGSGANVLTF.

The rearrangement uses TRBV5-1 and TRBJ2-3; 12 bases are shared with TRBD2. The V segment lost 0 bases and the J segment 3 bases; nucleotides outside the gene matches: 14. Per germline, CDR1 SGHRS and CDR2 YFSETQ. The CDR3 consists of 20 residues. The CDR3 region has the DNA TGCGCCAGCAGCTTGGAAGGTGGTCTAGCGGGAGGGCCGGGTACAGATACGCAGTATTTT. Translating it yields CASSLEGGLAGGPGTDTQYF.

In regard to this clone: Other DNA sequences within the sample encode an identical CDR3. The V gene is TRBV19, the J gene TRBJ2-7; TRBD1 matches 8 bases. The CDR3 runs to 13 residues. Losses at the gene ends were 3 bases for V and 3 bases for J; bases not matched to a gene: 1. Germline-derived CDR1 and CDR2 are LNHDA and SQIVND (reference sequence). The CDR3: CASSIGTGYEQYF. In DNA, the CDR3 is TGTGCCAGTAGTATCGGGACAGGCTACGAGCAGTACTTC.

This chain's CDR3 is CASSPSAGANSYEQYF. The CDR3 nucleotides read TGTGCCAGCAGCCCTTCTGCGGGAGCTAACTCCTACGAGCAGTACTTC. The chain combines TRBV27 with TRBJ2-7, with 7 bases that match TRBD2. After removal of 6 bases from V and 0 bases from J, the junction contained 11 bases not matched to a gene. CDR3 size: 16 residues. Germline assignment: CDR1 MNHEY and CDR2 SMNVEV (reference sequence).

The chain recombines TRBV15 with TRBJ1-4; 7 positions match TRBD1. CDR1 and CDR2 from the germline V gene are LNHNV and YYDKDF (reference sequence). The CDR3 extends over 16 amino acids. V lost 5 bases to trimming and J lost 4 bases; unmatched junction nucleotides: 10. The CDR3 protein is CATSPRQGVNNEKLFF. Written as DNA, the CDR3 is TGTGCCACCAGCCCGAGACAGGGAGTCAATAATGAAAAACTGTTTTTT.

To note about this clone: The same CDR3 also results from other DNA sequences found in this sample. V is TRBV9 and J is TRBJ2-7, with D perhaps given as TRBD1 or TRBD2 (5 bases each). The germline V gene has CDR1 SGDLS and CDR2 YYNGEE. V dropped 4 bases and J dropped 0 bases, with 11 bases sitting between them. This CDR3 has 14 amino acids. The CDR3 DNA is TGTGCCAGCAGCCTGGGACCTAGCTCCTACGAGCAGTACTTC. Protein: CASSLGPSSYEQYF.

V usage is TRBV27 and J usage is TRBJ2-3; 10 bases are shared with TRBD2. The germline CDR1 and CDR2 sequences are MNHEY and SMNVEV (reference sequence). This CDR3 has 15 amino acids. The junction had 5 bases not matched to a gene; V was cut back by 2 bases and J by 6 bases. CDR3 sequence: CASSLLAGVMDTQYF. DNA of the CDR3: TGTGCCAGCAGTTTACTAGCGGGAGTGATGGATACGCAGTATTTT.

The V call is TRBV28, the J call TRBJ2-7; 7 nucleotides line up with TRBD2. The germline V gene has CDR1 MDHEN and CDR2 SYDVKM. The CDR3 consists of 14 residues. The V and J ends lost 7 bases and 3 bases, in that order; junction bases with no gene match: 9. Here the CDR3 DNA reads TGTGCCAGCAACTGGGAGGGGTCGGGCTACGAGCAGTACTTC. It is translated as CASNWEGSGYEQYF.

The chain employs TRBV7-9 and TRBJ2-7, with D unclear. Germline loops: CDR1 SEHNR, CDR2 FQNEAQ (reference sequence). Deletions cut 8 bases from V and 4 bases from J, with 9 bases between. This CDR3 region has 11 residues. CDR3 nucleotide sequence: TGTGCCAGCGCAATGGGGTACGAGCAGTACTTC. Its translation is CASAMGYEQYF.

The chain carries TRBV6-5 and TRBJ2-1, with D uncertain. The CDR3 is made up of 15 amino acids. Trimming took 4 bases from V and 4 from J, leaving 14 bases between them. CDR1 MNHEY and CDR2 SVGAGI come from the germline V gene. The CDR3 loop reads CASSSVKTIYNEQFF. The CDR3 DNA sequence: TGTGCCAGCAGTTCCGTTAAAACGATTTACAATGAGCAGTTCTTC.

The gene calls are TRBV28 and TRBJ1-5; D perhaps matches TRBD1 (5 bases). The CDR3 totals 12 residues. V shed 11 bases and J shed 5 bases, with 13 bases lying between them. Germline CDR1 and CDR2: MDHEN and SYDVKM. The CDR3 DNA sequence: TGTGCCTCTTGGGGGGGGGATCAGCCCCAGCATTTT. As protein: CASWGGDQPQHF.

Remarks on this clone: Other DNA sequences from this sample encode an identical CDR3 as well. This chain links TRBV7-9 with TRBJ1-4; D not resolved. V shed 1 base and J shed 7 bases, with 4 bases lying between them. CDR1 is SEHNR and CDR2 is FQNEAQ in the germline V gene (reference sequence). This CDR3 is built from 12 residues. CDR3: CASSLGAEKLFF. DNA for the CDR3: TGTGCCAGCAGCTTAGGCGCTGAAAAACTGTTTTTT.

Comments on this clone: At the DNA level, this CDR3 is encoded by other sequences in the same sample as well. The genes are TRBV7-9 and TRBJ2-7, with D possibly being TRBD2 (5 bases). V was trimmed by 1 base and J by 5 bases, leaving 6 bases between them. The length of the CDR3 is 12 residues. Per germline, CDR1 SEHNR and CDR2 FQNEAQ (reference sequence). CDR3 in amino acids: CASSLVGDEQYF. The DNA for the CDR3 is TGTGCCAGCAGCTTAGTCGGGGACGAGCAGTACTTC.

The chain recombines TRBV15 with TRBJ2-7; D possibly corresponds to TRBD1 (6 bases). CDR3 size: 16 residues. Germline CDR1 is LNHNV and CDR2 is YYDKDF (reference sequence). Trimming stripped 0 bases from V and 2 bases from J, with 14 bases between. The CDR3, as DNA: TGTGCCACCAGCAGAGATCCCGGACAGTTGCCCTACGAGCAGTACTTC. Its translation is CATSRDPGQLPYEQYF.